The clone carrying this T cell receptor beta chain was observed a few times. Its matching antigen is unknown. The time point was: persistent/refractory GD, antithyroid drugs over 5 years with positive TRAb. There was RNA extracted from PBMCs, and the TCR library was made from it. Trimming took off 1 base at V and 8 bases at J, with 11 bases between the two ends. CDR1 is SEHNR, CDR2 FQNEAQ, per germline (reference sequence). The CDR3 loop spans 13 amino acids. Sequencing libraries for TCR beta were prepared with iRepertoire HTBI primers and Arm-PCR of CDR3 regions. One entry per CDR3 protein results from TCRdb running MiXCR on the multiplex PCR reads. The sample lists roughly 700,000 distinct CDR3 sequences, around 32% seen once, with under 55% in the top ten. The data stem from a study of regulatory T cells in long-lasting Graves disease. Points from the study as a whole: Persistent disease preferred TRBV28, TRBJ1-2 and TRBJ2-5.

The V and J genes are TRBV7-9 and TRBJ1-2; a weak D match, TRBD1 (5 bases). The sample here was peripheral blood mononuclear cells (PBMCs), taken when the disease was refractory, from a patient treated with antithyroid drugs. This receptor was taken from a female donor with Graves disease. The CDR3 region has the DNA TGTGCCAGCAGCTTAGAACATAGACAGGGCTACACCTTC. The encoded protein is CASSLEHRQGYTF.